Presented here are 26 T cell receptor beta chains from one specimen sequenced in a study of cytomegalovirus exposure and HLA in healthy donors. Both 60 Vbeta primers and 13 Jbeta primers went into the PCR. Measured with immunoSEQ multiplex PCR; TCRdb has only the in-frame clones, and not every one. This sample has over 120,000 clones; more than 70% occur once, and the top ten carry about 2.2%. The sequenced sample consisted of PBMCs. These receptors originate from a man in his fifties or sixties in good health and CMV-seronegative.

CDR3: CATSRAEGVEETQYF. CDR3 DNA: TGTGCCACCAGCAGAGCCGAAGGGGTCGAAGAGACCCAGTACTTC. V usage is TRBV15 and J usage is TRBJ2-5, with a tentative D call TRBD1 (5 bases). In germline, CDR1 is LNHNV, CDR2 YYDKDF (reference sequence). Trimming took 1 base from V and 3 from J, leaving 12 bases between them. This CDR3 has 15 amino acids.

This clone was counted only a few times. The chain uses TRBV9 and TRBJ2-3, with D perhaps TRBD1 (7 bases). This CDR3 has 16 residues. V shed 3 bases and J shed 3 bases, with 17 bases lying between them. From germline, CDR1 is SGDLS and CDR2 YYNGEE. The CDR3 nucleotides are TGTGCCAGCAGCGCGAGGGGGGACAGAACTACAGATACGCAGTATTTT. It encodes CASSARGDRTTDTQYF.

The chain couples TRBV5-4 to TRBJ2-1; tentatively, D is TRBD2 (6 bases). Trimming took 6 bases from V and 4 from J, leaving 11 bases between them. The CDR3 is made up of 13 amino acids. Looked up from germline, CDR1 is SGHNT and CDR2 is YYREEE (reference sequence). The CDR3 coding sequence is TGTGCCAGCACCCGGGGAGGTTACAATGAGCAGTTCTTC. It codes for CASTRGGYNEQFF.

This sequence joins TRBV6-5 and TRBJ1-2; TRBD1 agrees at 7 bases. With 2 bases clipped from V and 10 bases from J, the junction kept 1 base outside the gene matches. CDR3 length: 11 amino acids. CDR1 is MNHEY and CDR2 is SVGAGI in the germline V gene. CDR3 protein: CASSYQGDYTF. The CDR3 bases are TGTGCCAGCAGTTACCAGGGGGACTACACCTTC.

The CDR3 region has the DNA TGTGCCAGCAGTGCGAGACAGGGGGGCTATGGCTACACCTTC. Protein sequence: CASSARQGGYGYTF. The gene calls are TRBV6-1 and TRBJ1-2, with 9 bases lining up with TRBD1. The V segment lost 4 bases and the J segment 4 bases; nucleotides outside the gene matches: 4. CDR1 and CDR2 (germline): MNHNS, SASEGT. The CDR3 loop spans 14 amino acids.

The genes are TRBV7-3 and TRBJ1-1; D remains unclear. This CDR3 is 15 amino acids long. Germline V gene data show CDR1 as SGHTA and CDR2 as FQGTGA. V was pared by 4 bases and J by 2 bases, with 14 bases between. The CDR3 loop reads CASSSRKTGNTEAFF. The CDR3 DNA sequence: TGTGCCAGCAGCTCACGAAAGACGGGTAACACTGAAGCTTTCTTT. The variable domain in full, with the rest retrieved from reference TRBV7-3 and TRBJ1-1, is GAGVSQTPSNKVTEKGKYVELRCDPISGHTALYWYRQSLGQGPEFLIYFQGTGAADDSGLPNDRFFAVRPEGSVSTLKIQRTERGDSAVYLCASSSRKTGNTEAFFGQGTRLTVV.

This sequence joins TRBV4-1 and TRBJ1-4; TRBD1 is a possible D gene (6 bases). The V end was cut by 2 bases, the J end by 5 bases, with 15 bases between. The CDR3 contains 16 residues. CDR1 and CDR2 from the germline V gene are MGHRA and YSYEKL. CDR3 residues: CASSQQPGVGNEKLFF. The CDR3 bases are TGCGCCAGCAGCCAACAACCAGGGGTGGGGAATGAAAAACTGTTTTTT.

As regards this clone: No DNA is shown, since the ends of the CDR3 on it are uncertain; the CDR3 is the one TCRdb lists. The chain combines TRBV6-5 with TRBJ2-7; the table gives TRBD2 as D, unverified against the DNA. The length of the CDR3 is 14 amino acids, counting both ends. Germline assignment: CDR1 MNHEY and CDR2 SVGAGI. CDR3 sequence: CASSSSRGPYEQYF.

V is TRBV28 and J is TRBJ1-2; 8 nucleotides line up with TRBD1. The CDR3 is made up of 17 amino acids. The germline CDR1 and CDR2 sequences are MDHEN and SYDVKM. Trimming removed 5 bases from V and 4 bases from J; junction bases left unmatched: 15. As DNA, the CDR3 is TGTGCCAGCAGTAGAACCGGGACAGGATCGTCTAGCTATGGCTACACCTTC. Protein sequence: CASSRTGTGSSSYGYTF.

This clone was found once. The J gene is TRBJ2-7, the V gene TRBV6-5; 12 bases fit TRBD2. The junction had 12 bases not matched to a gene; V was cut back by 5 bases and J by 13 bases. The germline V gene has CDR1 MNHEY and CDR2 SVGAGI. This CDR3 has 14 residues. In DNA form, the CDR3 reads TGTGCCAGCAGTCCGGGACTAGCGGGCGTCGGCCCTTACTTC. Residues: CASSPGLAGVGPYF.

V is TRBV28 and J is TRBJ1-2, with 8 nucleotides matching TRBD1. Unmatched junction bases numbered 9, after V lost 5 bases and J lost 4 bases. CDR1 is MDHEN, CDR2 SYDVKM, per germline. The CDR3 sequence is 15 residues long. As DNA, the CDR3 is TGTGCCAGCAGTCGAGGGGGACAGGTGAGCTATGGCTACACCTTC. Protein: CASSRGGQVSYGYTF.

This chain links TRBV2 with TRBJ2-3; 8 bases map to TRBD2. The CDR3 spans 15 residues. Trimming at V came to 8 bases and at J to 6 bases, leaving 13 bases not matched to a gene. CDR1 SNHLY and CDR2 FYNNEI come from the germline V gene. CDR3 nucleotides: TGTGCCAGCGAGTTAGGCGGGGGGTACGGTGATACGCAGTATTTT. Translated: CASELGGGYGDTQYF.

The gene calls are TRBV28 and TRBJ2-7; 10 bases are shared with TRBD2. The germline V gene has CDR1 MDHEN and CDR2 SYDVKM. There are 16 residues in the CDR3. V was clipped by 5 bases and J by 0 bases; unmatched bases: 7. CDR3 nucleotides: TGTGCCAGCAGTCCACGGGGACTAGCGACCTCCTACGAGCAGTACTTC. Residues: CASSPRGLATSYEQYF.

The chain is built from TRBV10-3 and TRBJ2-1, with D possibly TRBD1 on 6 matching bases. Germline CDR1 is ENHRY and CDR2 is SYGVKD. Trimming shortened V by 9 bases and J by 7 bases, and 22 bases separated the two germline ends. The CDR3 extends over 15 amino acids. The CDR3 region has the DNA TGTGCCATAGCCCCCGGCAGGGGATTCGTTAATGAGCAGTTCTTC. It translates to CAIAPGRGFVNEQFF.

This rearrangement joins TRBV5-8 to TRBJ1-5; D may be TRBD1 (6 bases). V gave up 4 bases and J gave up 0 bases, with 23 bases separating them. Germline-derived CDR1 and CDR2 are SGHTS and YDEGEE. The length of the CDR3 is 19 residues. CDR3 sequence reads: CASSQPTGTPTNSNQPQHF. The DNA of the CDR3 is TGTGCCAGCAGCCAACCCACCGGGACACCAACGAATAGCAATCAGCCCCAGCATTTT.

The V gene is TRBV18, the J gene TRBJ1-1; TRBD1 is a possible D gene (5 bases). CDR1 is KGHSH, CDR2 LQKENI, per germline. Deletions cut 5 bases from V and 2 bases from J, with 15 bases between. The CDR3 covers 15 residues. The CDR3 here is CASSDARQFNTEAFF. In DNA form, the CDR3 reads TGTGCCAGCTCAGATGCACGACAGTTTAACACTGAAGCTTTCTTT.

This clone was recorded once. The CDR3 is CASRRQESSGNTIYF. As DNA, the CDR3 is TGTGCCAGCAGAAGACAGGAGAGCTCTGGAAACACCATATATTTT. The V call is TRBV6-5, the J call TRBJ1-3; perhaps TRBD1 as D (6 bases). CDR1 is MNHEY and CDR2 is SVGAGI in the germline V gene. Trimming pared 6 bases from V and 0 bases from J, leaving 12 bases between. The CDR3 extends over 15 amino acids.

This rearrangement joins TRBV5-1 to TRBJ1-1; the match to TRBD1 covers 7 bases. Trimming removed 2 bases from V and 0 bases from J; junction bases left unmatched: 4. The CDR3 runs to 15 residues. Germline CDR1 SGHRS, CDR2 YFSETQ. CDR3 amino acids: CASSLQGRMNTEAFF. The DNA for the CDR3 is TGCGCCAGCAGCTTACAGGGGCGAATGAACACTGAAGCTTTCTTT.

This clone was seen once. The rearrangement links TRBV2 to TRBJ2-1, with D possibly being TRBD2 (6 bases). Germline V gene data show CDR1 as SNHLY and CDR2 as FYNNEI. Trimming stripped 6 bases from V and 12 bases from J, with 15 bases between. CDR3 size: 12 residues. The chain's CDR3 is CASSGPTSRQFF. The CDR3 DNA reads TGTGCCAGCAGCGGCCCGACTAGTCGGCAGTTCTTC.

Details on this clone: The sample has other DNA sequences that encode this CDR3 too. This rearrangement joins TRBV5-1 to TRBJ2-7; 7 bases map to TRBD1. V gave up 1 base and J gave up 0 bases; unmatched junction bases: 10. The CDR3 loop spans 17 amino acids. Germline V gene lookup returns CDR1 SGHRS and CDR2 YFSETQ. The CDR3 region is CASSLNAGAGGSYEQYF. In DNA, the CDR3 is TGCGCCAGCAGCTTGAATGCAGGGGCAGGGGGCTCCTACGAGCAGTACTTC.

The V gene is TRBV6-1, the J gene TRBJ2-7; TRBD2 agrees at 9 bases. This CDR3 has 14 amino acids. Losses at the gene ends were 2 bases for V and 5 bases for J; bases not matched to a gene: 4. CDR1 is MNHNS, CDR2 SASEGT, per germline. The CDR3 region is CASSERASGDEQYF. CDR3 coding DNA: TGTGCCAGCAGTGAACGGGCTAGCGGGGACGAGCAGTACTTC.

The chain uses TRBV5-1 and TRBJ1-2; D ambiguous. This CDR3 is 16 amino acids long. V was trimmed by 0 bases and J by 6 bases, leaving 18 bases between them. Germline CDR1 reads SGHRS; CDR2 reads YFSETQ. The CDR3, as DNA: TGCGCCAGCAGCTTGGCGGGAGGGTCGCAAAAGGATGGCTACACCTTC. It codes for CASSLAGGSQKDGYTF.

The V call is TRBV11-2, the J call TRBJ1-5, with D possibly being TRBD1 (5 bases). V lost 1 base to trimming and J lost 4 bases, with 11 bases between them. Germline V gene lookup returns CDR1 SGHAT and CDR2 FQNNGV. There are 15 residues in the CDR3. The CDR3 nucleotides are TGTGCCAGCAGCTTAGTAGGGGTAAAGAATCAGCCCCAGCATTTT. Amino acids: CASSLVGVKNQPQHF. Based on the CDR3 plus reference TRBV11-2 and TRBJ1-5, the full variable domain is EAGVAQSPRYKIIEKRQSVAFWCNPISGHATLYWYQQILGQGPKLLIQFQNNGVVDDSQLPKDRFSAERLKGVDSTLKIQPAKLEDSAVYLCASSLVGVKNQPQHFGDGTRLSIL.

The chain links TRBV30 to TRBJ2-7; D may be TRBD2 (5 bases). The CDR3 has 13 amino acids. V was shortened by 2 bases and J by 0 bases, with 8 bases between the two germline ends. Germline CDR1 GTSNPN, CDR2 SVGIG (reference sequence). Written as DNA, the CDR3 is TGTGCCTGGAGTCTGAGCGGCTCCTACGAGCAGTACTTC. Translating gives CAWSLSGSYEQYF.

This chain uses TRBV14 with TRBJ1-5, with D possibly TRBD1 on 5 matching bases. The CDR3 totals 15 residues. Trimming stripped 0 bases from V and 7 bases from J, with 13 bases between. CDR1 is SGHDN, CDR2 FVKESK, per germline. The CDR3 sequence is CASSQDRRQIQPQHF. The CDR3 DNA is TGTGCCAGCAGCCAAGATAGGAGACAGATCCAGCCCCAGCATTTT.

The CDR3 sequence: CASSPGNSGNQPQHF. CDR3 DNA sequence: TGTGCCAGCAGCCCCGGCAATTCAGGGAATCAGCCCCAGCATTTT. The chain is built from TRBV7-9 and TRBJ1-5; tentatively, D is TRBD1 (5 bases). In germline, CDR1 is SEHNR, CDR2 FQNEAQ (reference sequence). The CDR3 covers 15 residues. Between the trimmed V and J ends, which lost 5 bases and 4 bases, there was a span of 15 bases.